Below are 5 T cell receptor beta chains sequenced from a single sample in a study of cytomegalovirus exposure and HLA in healthy donors. The PCR had 60 Vbeta and 13 Jbeta primers. TCRdb's table, derived via immunoSEQ multiplex PCR, lists solely in-frame clones and lacks some. The data show about 170,000 clones, roughly 80% seen once. Specimen: PBMCs. The origin of the receptors is a man between 18 and 35 years old in good health and CMV-seronegative.

This chain connects TRBV27 to TRBJ2-3; 7 bases are shared with TRBD2. V was pared by 2 bases and J by 6 bases, with 8 bases of the junction left unmatched. The CDR3 runs 15 residues. CDR1 MNHEY and CDR2 SMNVEV come from the germline V gene (reference sequence). CDR3: CASSLTGGGFDTQYF. DNA for the CDR3: TGTGCCAGCAGTTTAACGGGGGGTGGGTTCGATACGCAGTATTTT.

The chain has TRBV19 and TRBJ2-7; tentative D call: TRBD1 (7 bases). The CDR3 extends over 15 amino acids. The germline V and J ends were trimmed by 4 bases and 1 base, with 14 bases remaining between them. CDR1 LNHDA and CDR2 SQIVND come from the germline V gene (reference sequence). CDR3 loop: CASSTYQGGSYEQYF. The CDR3 nucleotides read TGTGCCAGTAGTACCTACCAGGGGGGATCCTACGAGCAGTACTTC. The variable domain in full, with the rest retrieved from reference TRBV19 and TRBJ2-7, is DGGITQSPKYLFRKEGQNVTLSCEQNLNHDAMYWYRQDPGQGLRLIYYSQIVNDFQKGDIAEGYSVSREKKESFPLTVTSAQKNPTAFYLCASSTYQGGSYEQYFGPGTRLTVT.

This clone was picked up one time. The V gene is TRBV28, the J gene TRBJ2-7, with TRBD2 matching over 12 bases. The junction had 3 bases not matched to a gene; V was cut back by 8 bases and J by 4 bases. CDR1 is MDHEN, CDR2 SYDVKM, per germline. This CDR3 is built from 13 residues. CDR3 bases: TGTGCCAGCGGACTAGCGGGAAGTTACGAGCAGTACTTC. It translates to CASGLAGSYEQYF.

This chain links TRBV5-1 with TRBJ2-5; 10 bases are a match to TRBD1. The CDR3 sequence is 16 residues long. Trimming cost V 4 bases and J 4 bases; bases outside gene matches: 10. Germline assignment: CDR1 SGHRS and CDR2 YFSETQ. CDR3 in DNA: TGCGCCAGCAGCCTAACCGGGACAGGGGCCCCAGAGACCCAGTACTTC. Translating it yields CASSLTGTGAPETQYF. The full variable domain, completed using reference TRBV5-1 and TRBJ2-5, is KAGVTQTPRYLIKTRGQQVTLSCSPISGHRSVSWYQQTPGQGLQFLFEYFSETQRNKGNFPGRFSGRQFSNSRSEMNVSTLELGDSALYLCASSLTGTGAPETQYFGPGTRLLVL.

The chain employs TRBV4-3 and TRBJ2-1; 7 bases align to TRBD1. CDR3 length: 14 amino acids. V gave up 1 base and J gave up 6 bases; unmatched junction bases: 3. Germline V gene sequence: CDR1 LGHNA, CDR2 YSLEER. In DNA, the CDR3 is TGCGCCAGCAGCCAAGGTACAGGGGCCAATGAGCAGTTCTTC. As protein: CASSQGTGANEQFF.